The rows below give T cell receptor beta chains drawn from one sample of a study of cytomegalovirus exposure and HLA in healthy donors. Libraries were prepared by immunoSEQ multiplex PCR; TCRdb keeps only in-frame clonotypes and omits some of them. The table records tens of thousands of clones, approximately 71% of them present only once. The sequencing sample was made of PBMCs. The receptors shown here come from a man under 40 in good health and CMV-seronegative. Both conserved end residues are part of each CDR3. The order of the fields is V gene, J gene, clone size, D gene, CDR3 protein, CDR3 DNA. The D gene is left open where the match is weak. Clone size is stated in some rows and not others, as once, few, many or a class when expanded.

V: TRBV7-2
J: TRBJ1-2
size: many
D: -
CDR3: CASSPLGGAEYGYTF
DNA: TGTGCCAGCAGCCCCCTGGGTGGGGCAGAATATGGCTACACCTTC

V: TRBV6-1
J: TRBJ1-2
size: -
D: -
CDR3: CASSAREVGGYTF
DNA: TGTGCCAGCAGTGCACGGGAAGTCGGGGGCTACACCTTC

V: TRBV5-1
J: TRBJ2-7
size: -
D: -
CDR3: CASSLDVLYEQYF
DNA: TGCGCCAGCAGCTTGGATGTGTTATACGAGCAGTACTTC

V: TRBV7-6
J: TRBJ2-1
size: few
D: TRBD1
CDR3: CASSMFRDRGGNEQFF
DNA: TGTGCCAGCAGCATGTTCCGGGACAGGGGGGGGAATGAGCAGTTCTTC

V: TRBV4-1
J: TRBJ2-1
size: -
D: TRBD1
CDR3: CASSPGGQGSYNEQFF
DNA: TGCGCCAGCAGCCCGGGGGGACAGGGCTCCTACAATGAGCAGTTCTTC

V: TRBV2
J: TRBJ1-2
size: -
D: TRBD1
CDR3: CASRGTGVGYGYTF
DNA: TGTGCCAGCAGGGGGACAGGGGTAGGCTATGGCTACACCTTC

V: TRBV5-6
J: TRBJ2-1
size: -
D: TRBD2
CDR3: CASSSWREGYNEQFF
DNA: TGTGCCAGCAGCTCTTGGCGGGAGGGCTACAATGAGCAGTTCTTC

V: TRBV19
J: TRBJ2-1
size: -
D: TRBD2
CDR3: CASSSSGRARNEQFF
DNA: TGTGCCAGTAGTAGTAGCGGGAGGGCCCGGAATGAGCAGTTCTTC

V: TRBV10-1
J: TRBJ2-3
size: -
D: -
CDR3: CASSESPGASTDTQYF
DNA: TGCGCCAGCAGTGAGTCTCCAGGGGCTAGCACAGATACGCAGTATTTT

V: TRBV7-8
J: TRBJ1-2
size: -
D: -
CDR3: CASSLEWGGYTF
DNA: TGTGCCAGCAGCTTAGAGTGGGGCGGCTACACCTTC

V: TRBV4-1
J: TRBJ2-1
size: -
D: TRBD2
CDR3: CASSQALLAVVEQFF
DNA: TGCGCCAGCAGCCAAGCTCTCCTAGCGGTGGTTGAGCAGTTCTTC

V: TRBV6-4
J: TRBJ2-6
size: -
D: -
CDR3: CASSDSSSGASVLTF
DNA: TGTGCCAGCAGTGACTCTAGCTCTGGGGCCAGCGTCCTGACTTTC

V: TRBV10-2
J: TRBJ2-7
size: -
D: -
CDR3: CASSEHSTVSYEQYF
DNA: TGCGCCAGCAGTGAACACTCAACAGTCTCCTACGAGCAGTACTTC

V: TRBV11-2
J: TRBJ2-2
size: -
D: TRBD2
CDR3: CASRLGLAENTGELFF
DNA: TGTGCCAGCAGATTGGGACTAGCGGAAAACACCGGGGAGCTGTTTTTT

V: TRBV5-4
J: TRBJ2-7
size: -
D: -
CDR3: CASSPGSGSYEQYF
DNA: TGTGCCAGCAGCCCGGGGTCGGGATCCTACGAGCAGTACTTC

V: TRBV18
J: TRBJ1-2
size: once
D: -
CDR3: CASSLPGNPYGYTF
DNA: TGTGCCAGCTCACTCCCAGGGAATCCCTATGGCTACACCTTC

V: TRBV11-2
J: TRBJ2-7
size: -
D: TRBD1
CDR3: CASSSFSGTGPYEQYF
DNA: TGTGCCAGCAGCTCATTCTCCGGGACAGGGCCCTACGAGCAGTACTTC

V: TRBV5-1
J: TRBJ2-1
size: -
D: TRBD2
CDR3: CASSKGTSGGAYNEQFF
DNA: TGCGCCAGCAGCAAGGGGACTAGCGGTGGGGCCTACAATGAGCAGTTCTTC

V: TRBV4-2
J: TRBJ2-7
size: -
D: TRBD1
CDR3: CASGQGERSDYEQYF
DNA: TGTGCCAGCGGGCAGGGGGAGAGAAGCGACTACGAGCAGTACTTC

V: TRBV15
J: TRBJ2-5
size: -
D: TRBD2
CDR3: CATSRFGLAGEEETQYF
DNA: TGTGCCACCAGCAGATTCGGACTAGCGGGAGAGGAAGAGACCCAGTACTTC

V: TRBV4-1
J: TRBJ2-4
size: -
D: TRBD1
CDR3: CASSHGQGPQYF
DNA: TGCGCCAGCAGCCACGGACAGGGTCCTCAGTACTTC

V: TRBV18
J: TRBJ1-1
size: -
D: TRBD1
CDR3: CASSPRDRGTEAFF
DNA: TGTGCCAGCTCCCCCCGGGACAGGGGCACTGAAGCTTTCTTT

V: TRBV19
J: TRBJ1-2
size: few
D: -
CDR3: CASSAGAGNYGYTF
DNA: TGTGCCAGTAGTGCGGGGGCCGGTAACTATGGCTACACCTTC